Listed below are T cell receptor beta chains from one sample, sequenced in a study of shared clonotypes between healthy human individuals. Only in-frame clones appear in the TCRdb table, and some are missing; sequencing was by immunoSEQ multiplex PCR. The table lists approximately 1.1 million clones, 78% of them singletons, with under 0.65% in the top ten. Sequenced input: memory CD4+ T cells from PBMCs. The receptors here all came from a man aged 18 to 29 in good health. Some clones in this sample may be carry-over from other donors' samples. Both conserved end residues are part of each CDR3. D genes are given only for firm matches. Rows may omit the clone size; those that give it use once, few, many or a size class.

v_gene	d_gene	j_gene	abundance	CDR3nt	CDR3aa
TRBV11-1	TRBD1	TRBJ1-1	NA	TGTGCCAGCAGCTCCGGACAGGGGAACACTGAAGCTTTCTTT	CASSSGQGNTEAFF
TRBV18	NA	TRBJ1-5	NA	TGTGCCAGCTCACCGGGGCCAAAGGGGTATCAGCCCCAGCATTTT	CASSPGPKGYQPQHF
TRBV4-3	NA	TRBJ1-5	NA	TGCGCCAGCAGCCAAGATTGGACAGTTAGCTATCAGCCCCAGCATTTT	CASSQDWTVSYQPQHF
TRBV5-1	TRBD1	TRBJ2-5	once	TGCGCCAGCAGCTGGGGGACAGCGCAAGAGACCCAGTACTTC	CASSWGTAQETQYF
TRBV28	NA	TRBJ1-2	NA	TGTGCCAGCAGTTTAGGGGGTCCCCGTTTAGGGTTTTATGGCTACACCTTC	CASSLGGPRLGFYGYTF
TRBV6-4	NA	TRBJ2-2	NA	TGTGCCAGCAGTGACAGGGGGACCGGGGAGCTGTTTTTT	CASSDRGTGELFF
TRBV28	NA	TRBJ1-3	NA	TGTGCCAGCACTGGGAACAGCGACTCTGGAAACACCATATATTTT	CASTGNSDSGNTIYF
TRBV7-8	TRBD1	TRBJ2-7	many	TGTGCCAGCACCAGACAGGGGTACGAGCAGTACTTC	CASTRQGYEQYF
TRBV5-1	NA	TRBJ2-3	once	TGCGCCAGCAGTACCCAGGGGTTTCCTAGCACAGATACGCAGTATTTT	CASSTQGFPSTDTQYF
TRBV5-6	NA	TRBJ2-7	NA	TGTGCCAGCAGCTTGTCTTTCGGGGGTTCCTTCTCCTACGAGCAGTACTTC	CASSLSFGGSFSYEQYF
TRBV2	TRBD1	TRBJ2-7	NA	TGTGCCAGCAGTGTAGGGACAGGGCCCTACGAGCAGTACTTC	CASSVGTGPYEQYF
TRBV5-4	NA	TRBJ1-1	NA	TGTGCCAGCAGCCGGGCAGGGGCGGATGAAGCTTTCTTT	CASSRAGADEAFF
TRBV4-1	NA	TRBJ1-2	once	TGCGCCAGCAGCCGAGAGGGCTATGGCTACACCTTC	CASSREGYGYTF
TRBV28	NA	TRBJ1-5	few	TGTGCCAGCAGTTTTCGCTCTACCCCCTCTACGACAATAAATCAGCCCCAGCATTTT	CASSFRSTPSTTINQPQHF
TRBV11-2	NA	TRBJ1-2	NA	TGTGCCAGCAGCTTAGACCCCTTCTCGGCCAACTATGGCTACACCTTC	CASSLDPFSANYGYTF
TRBV7-8	NA	TRBJ1-1	once	TGTGCCAGCAGCTTAGGGGGGGGTTGGACTGAAGCTTTCTTT	CASSLGGGWTEAFF
TRBV5-4	NA	TRBJ2-3	NA	TGTGCCAGCAGGAGGGGGGGGATGCCGGGAACAGATACGCAGTATTTT	CASRRGGMPGTDTQYF
TRBV5-1	TRBD1	TRBJ2-2	NA	TGCGCCAGCAGCTTGAGCCAGGGGGCAACCGGGGAGCTGTTTTTT	CASSLSQGATGELFF
TRBV2	NA	TRBJ1-2	NA	TGTGCCAGCAGGCCTGACAGTGACTATGGCTACACCTTC	CASRPDSDYGYTF
TRBV28	NA	TRBJ2-7	NA	TGTGCCAGCAGTCTCCTCGGGACTTTCTACGAGCAGTACTTC	CASSLLGTFYEQYF
TRBV18	NA	TRBJ2-6	NA	TGTGCCAGCTCACCATCAGGGACAGGGGCCAACGTCCTGACTTTC	CASSPSGTGANVLTF
TRBV18	NA	TRBJ2-7	NA	TGTGCCAGCTCACTGGCCATCGCCTACGAGCAGTACTTC	CASSLAIAYEQYF
TRBV10-1	NA	TRBJ2-6	NA	TGCGCCAGCAGTGATAGGCCCTCTGGGGCCAACGTCCTGACTTTC	CASSDRPSGANVLTF
TRBV5-1	NA	TRBJ1-1	NA	TGCGCCAGCGGGGAGGACTACACTGAAGCTTTCTTT	CASGEDYTEAFF
TRBV28	NA	TRBJ1-1	NA	TGTGCCAGCAGTCTAACAAACACTGAAGCTTTCTTT	CASSLTNTEAFF
TRBV29-1	NA	TRBJ2-2	NA	TGCAGCGTTACCCAGTTCGCGAACACCGGGGAGCTGTTTTTT	CSVTQFANTGELFF
TRBV27	NA	TRBJ1-1	NA	TGTGCCACCATGGGACACCAGAACACTGAAGCTTTCTTT	CATMGHQNTEAFF
TRBV14	NA	TRBJ2-1	NA	TGTGCCAGCAGCCCACCGGGGCTCTCCCGAACCTACAATGAGCAGTTCTTC	CASSPPGLSRTYNEQFF
TRBV7-2	TRBD2	TRBJ2-3	NA	TGTGCCAGCAGCTATGCCCTAGCGGGAGGCGGAGATACGCAGTATTTT	CASSYALAGGGDTQYF
TRBV18	NA	TRBJ1-1	once	TGTGCCAGCTCACCAATCTACGAAACTGAAGCTTTCTTT	CASSPIYETEAFF
TRBV7-3	TRBD1	TRBJ2-5	NA	TGTGCCAGCAGCCAGGACAGGGGCGAGACCCAGTACTTC	CASSQDRGETQYF
TRBV7-3	TRBD1	TRBJ2-2	NA	TGTGCCAGCAGCTTCCTAGGACGGACAGGGGCCGGGGAGCTGTTTTTT	CASSFLGRTGAGELFF
TRBV30	NA	TRBJ2-4	NA	TGTGCCTGGAGGAGTTCGAGAGGCAAAAACATTCAGTACTTC	CAWRSSRGKNIQYF
TRBV19	NA	TRBJ1-1	NA	TGTGCCAGTAGTATGCTCGGTGGGCAGGGCGTGACTGAAGCTTTCTTT	CASSMLGGQGVTEAFF
TRBV20-1	NA	TRBJ2-7	NA	TGCAGTGCTAGCCGGGGCATCGAGCAGTACTTC	CSASRGIEQYF
TRBV5-1	NA	TRBJ2-5	NA	TGCGCCAGCAACGAGAGGGCAGGCCAAGAGACCCAGTACTTC	CASNERAGQETQYF
TRBV5-1	TRBD2	TRBJ2-3	NA	TGCGCCAGCAGCTCGGGACTAGCGGGAGGGCCAACGACAGATACGCAGTATTTT	CASSSGLAGGPTTDTQYF
TRBV5-1	NA	TRBJ2-1	NA	TGCGCCAGCGGGGGGACAGATTACAATGAGCAGTTCTTC	CASGGTDYNEQFF
TRBV28	TRBD2	TRBJ2-2	NA	TGTGCCAGCAGTATCTCTAGCGGGAGGGCCTATAGCACCGGGGAGCTGTTTTTT	CASSISSGRAYSTGELFF
TRBV28	TRBD2	TRBJ2-1	NA	TGTGCCAGCCGAAGCGGGAGAGGTGTAAATGAGCAGTTCTTC	CASRSGRGVNEQFF
TRBV23-1	NA	TRBJ2-3	few	TGCGCCAGCCGCGAGACTAGCACAGATACGCAGTATTTT	CASRETSTDTQYF
TRBV7-3	TRBD1	TRBJ2-6	NA	TGTGCCAGCAGCCCCAGGACAGGGGGCGGTGGGGCCAACGTCCTGACTTTC	CASSPRTGGGGANVLTF
TRBV5-8	NA	TRBJ1-1	once	TGTGCCAGCAGCTTGTTTCGGGGACAAGCTTTCTTT	CASSLFRGQAFF
TRBV7-2	NA	TRBJ2-3	once	TGTGCCAGCAGCTATTCCGGGACTAGCACAGATACGCAGTATTTT	CASSYSGTSTDTQYF
TRBV28	NA	TRBJ1-5	few	TGTGCCAGCCTCCTCCGGGGGCGGGATCAGCCCCAGCATTTT	CASLLRGRDQPQHF
TRBV2	NA	TRBJ2-5	NA	TGTGCCAGCAGTCTCGGGGAGTGGGAGACCCAGTACTTC	CASSLGEWETQYF
TRBV2	NA	TRBJ1-5	NA	TGTGCCAGCAGTGGGAGCAGCAATCAGCCCCAGCATTTT	CASSGSSNQPQHF
TRBV18	TRBD2	TRBJ2-3	NA	TGTGCCAGCTCATCCCTACTAGCGGGAGGTCCGATAACAGATACGCAGTATTTT	CASSSLLAGGPITDTQYF
TRBV5-1	NA	TRBJ1-2	NA	TGCGCCAGCAGCCCGGTCCTCAACTATGGCTACACCTTC	CASSPVLNYGYTF
TRBV5-4	TRBD1	TRBJ2-6	NA	TGTGCCAGCAGCGGTAGGACAGGGCCATCTGGGGCCAACGTCCTGACTTTC	CASSGRTGPSGANVLTF
TRBV9	TRBD2	TRBJ2-3	few	TGTGCCAGCAGCCCTTCAGAGCGGGAGGGCCCCCCTAGCACAGATACGCAGTATTTT	CASSPSEREGPPSTDTQYF
TRBV4-1	TRBD2	TRBJ2-7	NA	TGCGCCAGCAGCCAAGATGCCTATCTGGGAGGGCGGCACGAGCAGTACTTC	CASSQDAYLGGRHEQYF
TRBV4-1	TRBD1	TRBJ2-6	NA	TGCGCCAGCAGCACTCAGGGGGCTGGGGCCAACGTCCTGACTTTC	CASSTQGAGANVLTF